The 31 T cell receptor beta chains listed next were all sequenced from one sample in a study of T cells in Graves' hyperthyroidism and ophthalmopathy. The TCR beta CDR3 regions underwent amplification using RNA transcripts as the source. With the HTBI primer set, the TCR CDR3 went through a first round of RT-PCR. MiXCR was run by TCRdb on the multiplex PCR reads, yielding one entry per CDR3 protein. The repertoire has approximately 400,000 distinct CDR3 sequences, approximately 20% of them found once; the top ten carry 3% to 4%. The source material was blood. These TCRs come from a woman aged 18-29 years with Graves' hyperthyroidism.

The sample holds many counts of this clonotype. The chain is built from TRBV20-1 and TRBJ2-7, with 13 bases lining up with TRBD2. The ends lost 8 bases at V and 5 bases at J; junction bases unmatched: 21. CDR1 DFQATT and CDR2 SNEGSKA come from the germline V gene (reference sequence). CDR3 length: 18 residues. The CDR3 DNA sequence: TGCAGTCCCATACTAAAAACTAGCGGGGGGGCCGCATTTGACGAGCAGTACTTC. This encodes CSPILKTSGGAAFDEQYF.

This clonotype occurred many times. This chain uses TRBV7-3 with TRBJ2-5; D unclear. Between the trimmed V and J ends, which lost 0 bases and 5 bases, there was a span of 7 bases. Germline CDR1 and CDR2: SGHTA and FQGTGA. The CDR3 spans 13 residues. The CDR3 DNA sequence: TGTGCCAGCAGCTTAACGTACAAGGAGACCCAGTACTTC. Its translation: CASSLTYKETQYF.

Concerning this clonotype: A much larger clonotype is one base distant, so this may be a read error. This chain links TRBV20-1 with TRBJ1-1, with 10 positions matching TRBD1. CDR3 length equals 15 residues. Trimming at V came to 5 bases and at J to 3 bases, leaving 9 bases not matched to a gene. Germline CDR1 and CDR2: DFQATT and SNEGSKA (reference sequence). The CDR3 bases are TGCAGTGCTCTGCCGGGACAGGGGCAGGACACTGAAGCTTTCTTT. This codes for CSALPGQGQDTEAFF.

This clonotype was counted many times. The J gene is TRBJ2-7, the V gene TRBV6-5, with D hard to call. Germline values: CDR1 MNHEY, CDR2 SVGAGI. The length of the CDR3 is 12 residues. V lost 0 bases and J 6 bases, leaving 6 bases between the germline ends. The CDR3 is CASSYSGIEQYF. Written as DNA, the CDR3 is TGTGCCAGCAGTTACTCAGGGATCGAGCAGTACTTC.

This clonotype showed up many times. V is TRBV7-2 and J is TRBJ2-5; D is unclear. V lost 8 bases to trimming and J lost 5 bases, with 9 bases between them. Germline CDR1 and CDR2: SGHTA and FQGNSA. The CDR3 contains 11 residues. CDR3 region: CASAHGETQYF. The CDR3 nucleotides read TGTGCCAGCGCACACGGCGAGACCCAGTACTTC. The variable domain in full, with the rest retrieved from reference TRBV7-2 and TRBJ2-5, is GAGVSQSPSNKVTEKGKDVELRCDPISGHTALYWYRQSLGQGLEFLIYFQGNSAPDKSGLPSDRFSAERTGGSVSTLTIQRTQQEDSAVYLCASAHGETQYFGPGTRLLVL.

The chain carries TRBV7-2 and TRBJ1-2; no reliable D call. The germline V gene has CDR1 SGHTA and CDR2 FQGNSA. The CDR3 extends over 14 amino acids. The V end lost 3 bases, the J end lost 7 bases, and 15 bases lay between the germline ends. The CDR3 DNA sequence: TGTGCCAGCAGCTTTTCCGGGATAGGTCTTGGCTACACCTTC. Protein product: CASSFSGIGLGYTF.

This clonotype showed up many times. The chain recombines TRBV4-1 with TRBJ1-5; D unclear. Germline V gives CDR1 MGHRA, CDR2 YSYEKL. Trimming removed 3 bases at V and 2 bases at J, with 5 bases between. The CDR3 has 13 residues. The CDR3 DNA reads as TGCGCCAGCAGCCAGGTAGGCAATCAGCCCCAGCATTTT. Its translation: CASSQVGNQPQHF.

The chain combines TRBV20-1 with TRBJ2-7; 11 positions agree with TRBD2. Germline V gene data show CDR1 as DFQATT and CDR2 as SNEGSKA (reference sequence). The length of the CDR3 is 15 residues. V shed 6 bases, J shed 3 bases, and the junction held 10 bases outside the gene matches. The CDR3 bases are TGCAGTGCCAACTCCGGGACTAGCGGAGACTACGAGCAGTACTTC. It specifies CSANSGTSGDYEQYF.

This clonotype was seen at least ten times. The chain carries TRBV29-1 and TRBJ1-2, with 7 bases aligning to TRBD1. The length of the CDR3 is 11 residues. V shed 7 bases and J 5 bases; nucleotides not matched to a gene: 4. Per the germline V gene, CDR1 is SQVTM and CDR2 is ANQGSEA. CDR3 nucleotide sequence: TGCAGCGCCGGACAGGATTATGGCTACACCTTC. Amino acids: CSAGQDYGYTF.

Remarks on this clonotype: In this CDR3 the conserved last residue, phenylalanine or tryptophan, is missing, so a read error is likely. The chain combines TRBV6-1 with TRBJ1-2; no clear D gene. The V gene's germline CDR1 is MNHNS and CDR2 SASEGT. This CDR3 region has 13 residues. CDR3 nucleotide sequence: TGTGCCAGCTGTGATCGCGGAAACTATGGCTACACCGTC. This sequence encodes CASCDRGNYGYTV.

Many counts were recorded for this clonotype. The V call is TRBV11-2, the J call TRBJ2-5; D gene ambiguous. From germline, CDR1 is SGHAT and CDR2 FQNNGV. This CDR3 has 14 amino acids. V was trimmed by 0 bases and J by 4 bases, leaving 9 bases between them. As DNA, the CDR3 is TGTGCCAGCAGCTTAGATTTAGGGTCAGAGACCCAGTACTTC. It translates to CASSLDLGSETQYF. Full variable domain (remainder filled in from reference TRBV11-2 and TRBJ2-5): EAGVAQSPRYKIIEKRQSVAFWCNPISGHATLYWYQQILGQGPKLLIQFQNNGVVDDSQLPKDRFSAERLKGVDSTLKIQPAKLEDSAVYLCASSLDLGSETQYFGPGTRLLVL.

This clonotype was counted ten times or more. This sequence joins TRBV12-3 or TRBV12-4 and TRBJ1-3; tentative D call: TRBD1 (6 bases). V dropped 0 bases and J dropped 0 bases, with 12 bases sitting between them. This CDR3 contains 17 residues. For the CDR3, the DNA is TGTGCCAGCAGTTTAGCAGGGGGGCTTCCCTCTGGAAACACCATATATTTT. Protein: CASSLAGGLPSGNTIYF.

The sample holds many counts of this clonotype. This CDR3 reads CASSLERAYQETQYF. For the CDR3, the DNA is TGCGCCAGCAGCTTGGAGAGGGCCTACCAAGAGACCCAGTACTTC. The chain joins TRBV5-1 to TRBJ2-5; a weak D match, TRBD2 (5 bases). Germline loops: CDR1 SGHRS, CDR2 YFSETQ. V was trimmed by 0 bases and J by 0 bases, leaving 9 bases between them. This CDR3 is 15 amino acids long.

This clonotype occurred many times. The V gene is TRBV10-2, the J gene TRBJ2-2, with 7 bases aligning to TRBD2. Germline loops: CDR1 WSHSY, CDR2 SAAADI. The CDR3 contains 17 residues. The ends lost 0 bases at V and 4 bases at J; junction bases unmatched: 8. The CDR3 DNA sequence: TGCGCCAGCAGTGAGTCGGCCAACCGACTAGCCACCGGGGAGCTGTTTTTT. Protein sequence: CASSESANRLATGELFF.

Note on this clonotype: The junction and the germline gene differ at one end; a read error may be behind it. CDR3 sequence: CASSEDRVTNQPQHF. The CDR3 DNA follows: TGTGCCAGCAGTGAGGACAGAGTAACGAATCAGCCTCAGCATTTT. V and J are TRBV6-1 and TRBJ1-5; D possibly corresponds to TRBD1 (6 bases). This CDR3 has 15 amino acids. The germline gives CDR1 MNHNS, CDR2 SASEGT.

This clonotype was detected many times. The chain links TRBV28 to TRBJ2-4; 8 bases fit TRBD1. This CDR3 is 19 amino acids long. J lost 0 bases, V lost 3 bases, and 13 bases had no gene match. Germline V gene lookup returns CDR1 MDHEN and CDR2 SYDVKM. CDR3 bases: TGTGCCAGCAGTTTGGGGCCCAGACAGGGGTGGTTAGCCAAAAACATTCAGTACTTC. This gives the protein CASSLGPRQGWLAKNIQYF.

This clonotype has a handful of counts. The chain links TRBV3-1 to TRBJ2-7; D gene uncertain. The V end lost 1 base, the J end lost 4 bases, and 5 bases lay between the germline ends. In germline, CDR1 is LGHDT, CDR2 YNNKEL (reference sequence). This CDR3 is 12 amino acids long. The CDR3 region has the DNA TGTGCCAGCAGCCAAGTAATATACGAGCAGTACTTC. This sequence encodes CASSQVIYEQYF.

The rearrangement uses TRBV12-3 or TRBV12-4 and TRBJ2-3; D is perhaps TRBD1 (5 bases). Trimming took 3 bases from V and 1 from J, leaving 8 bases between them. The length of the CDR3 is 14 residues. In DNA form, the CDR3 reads TGTGCCAGCAGTTTTCCGACAGGCACAGATACGCAGTATTTT. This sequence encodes CASSFPTGTDTQYF.

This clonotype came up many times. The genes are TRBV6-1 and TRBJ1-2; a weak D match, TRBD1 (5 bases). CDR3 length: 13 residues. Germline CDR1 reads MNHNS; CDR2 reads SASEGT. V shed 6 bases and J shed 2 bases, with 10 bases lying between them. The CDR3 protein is CASRDILNYGYTF. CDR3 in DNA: TGTGCCAGCAGGGACATCCTAAACTATGGCTACACCTTC.

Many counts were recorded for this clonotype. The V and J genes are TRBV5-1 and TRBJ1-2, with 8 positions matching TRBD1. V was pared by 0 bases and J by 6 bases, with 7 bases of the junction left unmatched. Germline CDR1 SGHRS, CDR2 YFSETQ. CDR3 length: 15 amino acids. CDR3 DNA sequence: TGCGCCAGCAGCTTGGAGGACAGGGTTATGGATGGCTACACCTTC. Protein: CASSLEDRVMDGYTF.

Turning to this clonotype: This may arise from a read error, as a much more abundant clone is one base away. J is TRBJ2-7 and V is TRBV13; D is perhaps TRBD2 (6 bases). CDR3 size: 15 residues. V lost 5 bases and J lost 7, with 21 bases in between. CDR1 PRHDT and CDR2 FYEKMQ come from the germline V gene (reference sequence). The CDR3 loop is CASSVQPDGREEQYF. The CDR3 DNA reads TGTGCCAGCAGCGTCCAGCCGGACGGTCGGGAGGAGCAGTACTTC.

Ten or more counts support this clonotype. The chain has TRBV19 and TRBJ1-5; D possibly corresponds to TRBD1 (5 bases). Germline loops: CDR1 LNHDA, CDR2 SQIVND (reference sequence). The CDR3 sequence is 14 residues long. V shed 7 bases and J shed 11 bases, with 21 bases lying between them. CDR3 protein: CASKSKGAWGAQHF. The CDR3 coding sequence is TGTGCCAGTAAAAGTAAGGGCGCCTGGGGGGCCCAGCATTTT.

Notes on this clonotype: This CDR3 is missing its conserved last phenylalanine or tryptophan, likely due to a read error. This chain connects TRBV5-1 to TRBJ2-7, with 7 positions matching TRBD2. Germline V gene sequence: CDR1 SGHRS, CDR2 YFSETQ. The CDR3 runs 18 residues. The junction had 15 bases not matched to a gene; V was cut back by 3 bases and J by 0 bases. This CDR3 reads CASSSTGLTIIHSYEQYY. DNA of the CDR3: TGCGCCAGCAGCTCTACGGGACTAACTATTATTCACTCCTACGAGCAGTACTAC.

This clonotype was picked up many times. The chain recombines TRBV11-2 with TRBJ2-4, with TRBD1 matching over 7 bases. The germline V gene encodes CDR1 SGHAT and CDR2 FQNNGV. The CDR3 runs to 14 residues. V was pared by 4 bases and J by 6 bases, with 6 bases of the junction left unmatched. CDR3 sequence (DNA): TGTGCCAGCAGCTCTACCAGGGGGTTAAACATTCAGTACTTC. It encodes CASSSTRGLNIQYF.

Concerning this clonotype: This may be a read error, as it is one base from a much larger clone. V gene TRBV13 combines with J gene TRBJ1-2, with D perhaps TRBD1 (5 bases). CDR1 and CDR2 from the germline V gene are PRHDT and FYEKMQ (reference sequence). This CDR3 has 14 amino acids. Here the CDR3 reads CASSPGTVYYGYSF. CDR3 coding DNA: TGTGCCAGCAGCCCTGGGACGGTTTACTATGGCTACTCCTTC.

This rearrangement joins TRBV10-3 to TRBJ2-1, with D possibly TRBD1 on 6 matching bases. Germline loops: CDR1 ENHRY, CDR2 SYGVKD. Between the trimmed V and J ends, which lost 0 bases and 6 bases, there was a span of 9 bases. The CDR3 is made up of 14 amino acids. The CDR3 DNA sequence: TGTGCCATCAGTGAGTCCGGGACATCCAATGAGCAGTTCTTC. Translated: CAISESGTSNEQFF.

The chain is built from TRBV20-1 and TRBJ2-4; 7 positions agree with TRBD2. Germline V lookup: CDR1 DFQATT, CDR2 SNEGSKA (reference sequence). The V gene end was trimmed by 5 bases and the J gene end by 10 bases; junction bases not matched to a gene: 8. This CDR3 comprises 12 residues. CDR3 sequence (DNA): TGCAGTGCTCCGAACGGGGAGGGGATTCAGTACTTC. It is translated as CSAPNGEGIQYF.

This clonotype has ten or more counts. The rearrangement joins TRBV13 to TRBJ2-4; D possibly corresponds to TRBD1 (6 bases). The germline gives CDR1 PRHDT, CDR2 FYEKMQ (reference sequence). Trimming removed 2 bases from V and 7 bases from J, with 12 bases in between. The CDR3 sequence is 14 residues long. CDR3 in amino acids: CASSLSGARNIQYF. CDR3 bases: TGTGCCAGCAGCTTATCAGGGGCTCGGAACATTCAGTACTTC.

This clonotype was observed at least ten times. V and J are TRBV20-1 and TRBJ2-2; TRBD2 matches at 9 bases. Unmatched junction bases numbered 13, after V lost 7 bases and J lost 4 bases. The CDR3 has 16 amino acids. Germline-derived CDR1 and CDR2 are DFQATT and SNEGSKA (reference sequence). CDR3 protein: CSVETSGARGTGELFF. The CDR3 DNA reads TGCAGTGTTGAGACTAGCGGAGCACGGGGCACCGGGGAGCTGTTTTTT.

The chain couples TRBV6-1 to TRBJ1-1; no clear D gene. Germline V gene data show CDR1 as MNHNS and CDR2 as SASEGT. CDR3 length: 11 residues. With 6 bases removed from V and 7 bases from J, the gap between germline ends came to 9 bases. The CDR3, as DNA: TGTGCCAGCAGGGCAATGGGTGAAGCTTTCTTT. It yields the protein CASRAMGEAFF.

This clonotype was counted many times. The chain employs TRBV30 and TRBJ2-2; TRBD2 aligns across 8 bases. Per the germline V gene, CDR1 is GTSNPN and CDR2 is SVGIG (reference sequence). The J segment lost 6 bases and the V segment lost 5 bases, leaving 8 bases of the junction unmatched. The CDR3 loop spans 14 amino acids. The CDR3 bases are TGTGCCTGGTGTACGGGGGGGCCGTCCGGGGAGCTGTTTTTT. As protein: CAWCTGGPSGELFF.